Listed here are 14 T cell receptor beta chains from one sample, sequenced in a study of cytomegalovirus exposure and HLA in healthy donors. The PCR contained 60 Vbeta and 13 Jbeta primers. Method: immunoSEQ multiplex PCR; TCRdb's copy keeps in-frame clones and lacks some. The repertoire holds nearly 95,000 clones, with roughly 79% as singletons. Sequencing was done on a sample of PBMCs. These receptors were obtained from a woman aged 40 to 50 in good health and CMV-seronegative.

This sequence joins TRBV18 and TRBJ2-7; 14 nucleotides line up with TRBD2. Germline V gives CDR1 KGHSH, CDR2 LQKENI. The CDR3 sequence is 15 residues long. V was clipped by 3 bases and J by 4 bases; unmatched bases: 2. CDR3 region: CASSPGLAGVYEQYF. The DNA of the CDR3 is TGTGCCAGCTCACCGGGACTAGCGGGGGTTTACGAGCAGTACTTC.

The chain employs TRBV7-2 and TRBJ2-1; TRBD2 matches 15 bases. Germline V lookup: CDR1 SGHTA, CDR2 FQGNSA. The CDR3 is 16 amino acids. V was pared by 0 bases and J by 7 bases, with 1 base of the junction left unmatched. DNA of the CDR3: TGTGCCAGCAGCTTAGCCGGGACTAGCGGGGGGAATGAGCAGTTCTTC. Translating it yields CASSLAGTSGGNEQFF.

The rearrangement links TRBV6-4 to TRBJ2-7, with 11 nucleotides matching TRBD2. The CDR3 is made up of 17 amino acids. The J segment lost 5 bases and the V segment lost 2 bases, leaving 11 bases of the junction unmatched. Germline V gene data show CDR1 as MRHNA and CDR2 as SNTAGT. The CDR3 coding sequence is TGTGCCAGCAGTGACGTGGCTAGCGGGGGGATCGGGAACGAGCAGTACTTC. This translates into CASSDVASGGIGNEQYF.

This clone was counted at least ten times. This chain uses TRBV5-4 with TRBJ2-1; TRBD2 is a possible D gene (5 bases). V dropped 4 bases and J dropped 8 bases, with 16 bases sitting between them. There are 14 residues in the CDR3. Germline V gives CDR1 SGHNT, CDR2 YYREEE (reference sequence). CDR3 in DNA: TGTGCCAGCAGCCCAGGACTTCCCCCCGATGAGCAGTTCTTC. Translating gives CASSPGLPPDEQFF.

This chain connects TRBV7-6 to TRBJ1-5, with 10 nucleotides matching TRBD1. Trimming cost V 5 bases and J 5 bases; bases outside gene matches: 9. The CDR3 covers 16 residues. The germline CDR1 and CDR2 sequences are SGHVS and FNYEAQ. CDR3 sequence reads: CASSPEPGTGDQPQHF. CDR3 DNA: TGTGCCAGCAGCCCAGAACCCGGGACAGGGGATCAGCCCCAGCATTTT.

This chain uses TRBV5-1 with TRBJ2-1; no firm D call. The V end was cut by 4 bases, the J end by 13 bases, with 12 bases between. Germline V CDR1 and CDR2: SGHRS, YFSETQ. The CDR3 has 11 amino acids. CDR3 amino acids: CASSAGPFQFF. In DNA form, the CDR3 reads TGCGCCAGCAGCGCTGGCCCCTTCCAGTTCTTC.

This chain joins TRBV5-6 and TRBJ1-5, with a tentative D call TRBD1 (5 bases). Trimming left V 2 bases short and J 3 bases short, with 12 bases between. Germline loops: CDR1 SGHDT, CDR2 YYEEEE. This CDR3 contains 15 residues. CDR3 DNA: TGTGCCAGCAGCTTAACCACAGGAAACAATCAGCCCCAGCATTTT. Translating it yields CASSLTTGNNQPQHF.

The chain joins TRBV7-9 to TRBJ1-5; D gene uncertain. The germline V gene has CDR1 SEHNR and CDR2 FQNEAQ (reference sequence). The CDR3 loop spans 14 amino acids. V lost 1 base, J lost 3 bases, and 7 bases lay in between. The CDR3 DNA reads TGTGCCAGCAGCTTAGGTCAAGCCAATCAGCCCCAGCATTTT. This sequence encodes CASSLGQANQPQHF.

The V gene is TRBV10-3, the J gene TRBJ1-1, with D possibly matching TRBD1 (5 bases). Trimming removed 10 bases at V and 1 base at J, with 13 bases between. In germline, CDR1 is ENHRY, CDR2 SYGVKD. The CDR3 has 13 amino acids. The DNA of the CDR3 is TGTGCCACCACGGGACTTGGGAACACTGAAGCTTTCTTT. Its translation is CATTGLGNTEAFF.

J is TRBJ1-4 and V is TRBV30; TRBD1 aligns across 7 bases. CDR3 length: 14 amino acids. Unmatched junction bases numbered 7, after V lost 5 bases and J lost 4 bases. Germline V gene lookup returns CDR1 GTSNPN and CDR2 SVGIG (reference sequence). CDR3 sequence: CAWSSGQFNEKLFF. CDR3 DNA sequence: TGTGCCTGGTCGTCGGGACAGTTTAATGAAAAACTGTTTTTT. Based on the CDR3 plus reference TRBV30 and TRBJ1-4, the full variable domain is SQTIHQWPATLVQPVGSPLSLECTVEGTSNPNLYWYRQAAGRGLQLLFYSVGIGQISSEVPQNLSASRPQDRQFILSSKKLLLSDSGFYLCAWSSGQFNEKLFFGSGTQLSVL.

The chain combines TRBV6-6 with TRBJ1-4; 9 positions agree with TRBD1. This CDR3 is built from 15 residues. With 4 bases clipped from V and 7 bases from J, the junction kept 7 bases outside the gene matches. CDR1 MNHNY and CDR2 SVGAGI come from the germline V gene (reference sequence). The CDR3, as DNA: TGTGCCAGCAGTTCCCGGACAGGGGTTGGTGAAAAACTGTTTTTT. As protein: CASSSRTGVGEKLFF.

CDR3 sequence: CASSLGQPNTGELFF. The CDR3 DNA sequence: TGTGCCAGCAGCTTGGGACAGCCGAACACCGGGGAGCTGTTTTTT. The chain joins TRBV5-4 to TRBJ2-2; D is possibly TRBD1 (5 bases). CDR3 length: 15 amino acids. With 0 bases removed from V and 0 bases from J, the gap between germline ends came to 6 bases. Per germline, CDR1 SGHNT and CDR2 YYREEE (reference sequence).

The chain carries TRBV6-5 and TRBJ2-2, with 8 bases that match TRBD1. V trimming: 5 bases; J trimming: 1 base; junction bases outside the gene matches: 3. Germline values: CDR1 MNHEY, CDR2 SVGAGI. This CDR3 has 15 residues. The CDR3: CASSAGTGNTGELFF. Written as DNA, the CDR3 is TGTGCCAGCAGTGCCGGGACAGGGAACACCGGGGAGCTGTTTTTT.

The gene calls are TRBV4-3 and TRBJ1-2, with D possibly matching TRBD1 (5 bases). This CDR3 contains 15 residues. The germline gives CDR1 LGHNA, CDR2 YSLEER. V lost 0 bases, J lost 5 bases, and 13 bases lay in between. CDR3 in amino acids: CASSQDSESGYGYTF. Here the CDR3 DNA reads TGCGCCAGCAGCCAAGACTCAGAGTCAGGGTATGGCTACACCTTC.